This T cell receptor (beta chain) comes out of a study of blood T cells in healthy people across ages. Germline CDR1 reads MNHEY; CDR2 reads SVGEGT. The CDR3 spans 13 residues. Trimming left V 2 bases short and J 6 bases short, with 7 bases between. Using a J-beta primer mix together with a sample-barcoded 5' primer, a second PCR was run for roughly 6 to 11 cycles. Every single cDNA molecule received a tag from a template-switch adaptor with 12 random nucleotides. TCRdb reprocessed the 5' RACE reads via MiXCR and lists one record per CDR3 protein. The repertoire holds 800,000 or so distinct CDR3 sequences, with 25% as singletons. These data are also associated with another study on T cells of mothers and their children.

The chain combines TRBV6-2 or TRBV6-3 with TRBJ2-2; D not certain. Input material: blood. This TCR came from a boy under 18 in good health. CDR3 residues: CASSYMAPGELFF. CDR3 nucleotides: TGTGCCAGCAGTTACATGGCCCCCGGGGAGCTGTTTTTT.